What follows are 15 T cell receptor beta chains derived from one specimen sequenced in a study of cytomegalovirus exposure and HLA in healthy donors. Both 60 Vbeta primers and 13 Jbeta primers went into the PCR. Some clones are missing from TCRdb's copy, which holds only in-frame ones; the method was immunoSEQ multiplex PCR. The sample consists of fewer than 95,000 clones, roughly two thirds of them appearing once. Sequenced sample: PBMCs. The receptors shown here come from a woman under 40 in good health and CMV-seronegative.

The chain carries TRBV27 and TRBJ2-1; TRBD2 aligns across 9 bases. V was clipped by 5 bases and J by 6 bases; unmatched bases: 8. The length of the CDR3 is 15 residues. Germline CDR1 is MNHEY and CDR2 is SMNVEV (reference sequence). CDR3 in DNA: TGTGCCAGCAGTGAATCGGGACTAGCTTTCAATGAGCAGTTCTTC. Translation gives CASSESGLAFNEQFF.

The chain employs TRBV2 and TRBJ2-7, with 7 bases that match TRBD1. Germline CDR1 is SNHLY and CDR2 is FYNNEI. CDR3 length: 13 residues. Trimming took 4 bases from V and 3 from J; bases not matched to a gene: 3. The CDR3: CASSGQGVYEQYF. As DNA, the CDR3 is TGTGCCAGCAGTGGGCAGGGGGTCTACGAGCAGTACTTC.

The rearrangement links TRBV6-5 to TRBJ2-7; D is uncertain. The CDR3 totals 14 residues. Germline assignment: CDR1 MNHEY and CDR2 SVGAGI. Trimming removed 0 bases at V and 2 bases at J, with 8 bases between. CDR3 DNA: TGTGCCAGCAGTTACTCGTACAGCACCTACGAGCAGTACTTC. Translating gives CASSYSYSTYEQYF.

As DNA, the CDR3 is TGTGCCAGCAGTGGGCTGCCCTACAATGAGCAGTTCTTC. Translated, it gives CASSGLPYNEQFF. V is TRBV2 and J is TRBJ2-1, with D unclear. The CDR3 length is 13 residues. Looked up from germline, CDR1 is SNHLY and CDR2 is FYNNEI. V lost 4 bases and J 2 bases, leaving 6 bases between the germline ends.

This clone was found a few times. Here the CDR3 reads CASSRRRADTEAFF. The CDR3 nucleotides are TGTGCCAGCAGCCGCCGGAGGGCGGACACTGAAGCTTTCTTT. The rearrangement joins TRBV6-5 to TRBJ1-1; D remains ambiguous. Between the trimmed V and J ends, which lost 6 bases and 3 bases, there was a span of 14 bases. CDR3 length: 14 amino acids. In germline, CDR1 is MNHEY, CDR2 SVGAGI.

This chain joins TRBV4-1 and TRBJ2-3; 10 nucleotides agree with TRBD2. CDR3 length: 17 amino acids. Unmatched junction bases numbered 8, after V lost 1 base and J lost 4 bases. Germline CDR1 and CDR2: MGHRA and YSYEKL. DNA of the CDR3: TGCGCCAGCAGCCAAGCTTTCAGCGGGGGGGCATCAGATACGCAGTATTTT. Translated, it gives CASSQAFSGGASDTQYF.

The CDR3 loop is CASSRDTLNNEQFF. The DNA for the CDR3 is TGTGCCAGCTCCCGGGACACCTTAAACAATGAGCAGTTCTTC. This chain uses TRBV19 with TRBJ2-1; perhaps TRBD1 as D (6 bases). CDR1 is LNHDA, CDR2 SQIVND, per germline (reference sequence). CDR3 length: 14 amino acids. V lost 9 bases and J lost 5, with 17 bases in between. The full variable domain, in which reference TRBV19 and TRBJ2-1 provide the parts outside the CDR3, is DGGITQSPKYLFRKEGQNVTLSCEQNLNHDAMYWYRQDPGQGLRLIYYSQIVNDFQKGDIAEGYSVSREKKESFPLTVTSAQKNPTAFYLCASSRDTLNNEQFFGPGTRLTVL.

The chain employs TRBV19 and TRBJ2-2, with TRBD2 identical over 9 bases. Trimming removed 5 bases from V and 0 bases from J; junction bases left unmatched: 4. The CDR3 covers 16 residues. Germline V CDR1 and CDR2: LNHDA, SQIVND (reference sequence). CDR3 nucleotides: TGTGCCAGTAGTCCAAGACTAGCGGCGAACACCGGGGAGCTGTTTTTT. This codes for CASSPRLAANTGELFF.

The CDR3 loop reads CASSYSYRVSGNTIYF. The CDR3 DNA reads TGTGCCAGCAGTTACTCGTACAGGGTCTCTGGAAACACCATATATTTT. The chain uses TRBV6-5 and TRBJ1-3; weak D call: TRBD1 (6 bases). The CDR3 is made up of 16 amino acids. CDR1 is MNHEY and CDR2 is SVGAGI in the germline V gene. The V end was cut by 0 bases, the J end by 0 bases, with 9 bases between.

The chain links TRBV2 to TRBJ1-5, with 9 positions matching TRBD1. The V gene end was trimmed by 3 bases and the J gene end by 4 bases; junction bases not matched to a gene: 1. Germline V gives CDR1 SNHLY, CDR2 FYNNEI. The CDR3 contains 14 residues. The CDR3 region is CASSDGQGNQPQHF. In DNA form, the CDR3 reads TGTGCCAGCAGTGACGGACAGGGGAATCAGCCCCAGCATTTT.

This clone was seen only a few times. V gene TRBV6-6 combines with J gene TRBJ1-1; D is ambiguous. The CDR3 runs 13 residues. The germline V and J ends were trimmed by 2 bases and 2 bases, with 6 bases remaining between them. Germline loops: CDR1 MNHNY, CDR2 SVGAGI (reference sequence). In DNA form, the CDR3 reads TGTGCCAGCAGTTACGAGTCAAACACTGAAGCTTTCTTT. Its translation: CASSYESNTEAFF.

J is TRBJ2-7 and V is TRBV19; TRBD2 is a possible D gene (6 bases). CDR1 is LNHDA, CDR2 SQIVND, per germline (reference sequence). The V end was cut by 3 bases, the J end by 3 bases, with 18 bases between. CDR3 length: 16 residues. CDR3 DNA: TGTGCCAGTAGTATCTTGGGGGACTCCAACGGCTACGAGCAGTACTTC. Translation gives CASSILGDSNGYEQYF.

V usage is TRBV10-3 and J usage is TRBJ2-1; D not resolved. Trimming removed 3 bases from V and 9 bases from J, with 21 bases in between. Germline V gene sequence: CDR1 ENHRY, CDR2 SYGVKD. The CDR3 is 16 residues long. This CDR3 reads CAISEPFSFSRVEQFF. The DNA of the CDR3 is TGTGCCATCAGTGAACCGTTCTCTTTCTCCCGGGTTGAGCAGTTCTTC.

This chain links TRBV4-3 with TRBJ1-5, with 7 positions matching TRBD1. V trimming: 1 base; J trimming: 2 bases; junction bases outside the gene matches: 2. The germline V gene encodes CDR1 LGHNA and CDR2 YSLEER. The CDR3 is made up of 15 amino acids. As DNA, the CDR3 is TGCGCCAGCAGCCAAGGGACAGGAGGCAATCAGCCCCAGCATTTT. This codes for CASSQGTGGNQPQHF.

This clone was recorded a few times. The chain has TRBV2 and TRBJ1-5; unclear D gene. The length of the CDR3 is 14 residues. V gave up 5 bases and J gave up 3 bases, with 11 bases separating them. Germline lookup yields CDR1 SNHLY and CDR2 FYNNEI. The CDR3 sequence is CASSPSGPNQPQHF. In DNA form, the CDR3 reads TGTGCCAGCAGTCCATCCGGTCCCAATCAGCCCCAGCATTTT.